Included here is one T cell receptor beta chain sequence, with context. This sample stems from a study of blood T cell repertoires in COVID-19. Study context: The study drew acute and convalescent COVID-19 samples from the United States, Italy and Spain. PBMCs, B-cell-depleted T cells, or T cells provided the cDNA or gDNA that made up the material.

The repertoire was sequenced with immunoSEQ multiplex PCR; TCRdb's copy has only in-frame clones and lacks some. The sample includes about 170,000 clones, about 86% of them seen just once. Germline V CDR1 and CDR2: LNHNV, YYDKDF (reference sequence). The V end lost 0 bases, the J end lost 6 bases, and 15 bases lay between the germline ends. The CDR3 contains 15 residues. Material for sequencing was peripheral blood. The chain couples TRBV15 to TRBJ2-7, with D possibly TRBD2 on 6 matching bases. This TCR came from a woman in her 70s who had recovered from COVID-19. CDR3 DNA: TGTGCCACCAGCAGAGATTGGGTGAGGGGAGGCGAGCAGTACTTC. Amino acids: CATSRDWVRGGEQYF.